The text below deals with one T cell receptor beta chain. This sample is drawn from a study of cytomegalovirus exposure and HLA in healthy donors. This CDR3 is built from 13 residues. Trimming took 4 bases from V and 5 from J, leaving 8 bases between them. Germline assignment: CDR1 MNHEY and CDR2 SMNVEV (reference sequence). The table came from immunoSEQ multiplex PCR; TCRdb's copy has only in-frame clones and leaves some out. This sample has 200,000 to 250,000 clones, with 83% found just once. This clonotype was sampled from a woman younger than 35 in good health and CMV-seronegative. This chain uses TRBV27 with TRBJ1-4; tentatively, D is TRBD1 (5 bases). Sequencing used PBMCs. The CDR3 DNA reads TGTGCCAGCAGTTCCCGACAGAATGAAAAACTGTTTTTT. Amino acids: CASSSRQNEKLFF.